The 31 T cell receptor beta chains in this list originate from one sample, sequenced in a study of shared clonotypes between healthy human individuals (dated by TCRdb to 2018 to 2021). The method was the immunoSEQ multiplex PCR assay. This immuneACCESS table, as held by TCRdb, lists in-frame sequences with V and J called but not all clones. Of the missing ones, under half trace to an unresolved V gene in checked studies; the others have no known cause. The sample profile shows 800,000 or so clones; about 96% of them were found once. The top ten hold less than 0.25% of the sample. CD8 naive samples consisted of CD45RO-negative cells that were positively selected for CCR7, yielding a CD45RA+CCR7+ population without TemRA cells. The sequencing input was naive CD8+ T cells sorted from blood. What this sample's cell subset or site label stands for: CD45RA+CCR7+. These receptors were obtained from a man aged 30 to 45 in good health.

CDR3 region: CASSDSGLAGRGEQFF. The CDR3 region has the DNA TGTGCCAGCAGTGACTCGGGACTAGCGGGAAGAGGTGAGCAGTTCTTC. V and J are TRBV6-4 and TRBJ2-1; the match to TRBD2 covers 13 bases. V lost 0 bases to trimming and J lost 9 bases; unmatched junction nucleotides: 5. The CDR3 runs 16 residues. Germline CDR1 MRHNA, CDR2 SNTAGT.

In DNA form, the CDR3 reads TGCAATTACCGGGACAAACCTCTCGAGCAGTACTTC. Translated: CNYRDKPLEQYF. V is TRBV29-1 and J is TRBJ2-7, with D maybe TRBD1 (6 bases). Germline-derived CDR1 and CDR2 are SQVTM and ANQGSEA. This CDR3 spans 12 amino acids.

This chain uses TRBV5-1 with TRBJ2-7; no clear D gene. With 4 bases removed from V and 3 bases from J, the gap between germline ends came to 14 bases. The germline V gene encodes CDR1 SGHRS and CDR2 YFSETQ. This CDR3 has 14 amino acids. DNA for the CDR3: TGCGCCAGCAGCATGTTTCTGGGCGACTACGAGCAGTACTTC. Translated: CASSMFLGDYEQYF.

The V gene is TRBV7-9, the J gene TRBJ2-5; TRBD1 matches at 10 bases. V shed 3 bases, J shed 2 bases, and the junction held 6 bases outside the gene matches. This CDR3 has 16 residues. Germline assignment: CDR1 SEHNR and CDR2 FQNEAQ (reference sequence). Written as DNA, the CDR3 is TGTGCCAGCAGCTTCGCGGGACAGGGGCAACAAGAGACCCAGTACTTC. Residues: CASSFAGQGQQETQYF.

The V call is TRBV6-5, the J call TRBJ1-3; D is ambiguous. The germline V gene encodes CDR1 MNHEY and CDR2 SVGAGI. CDR3 length equals 14 residues. Trimming pared 5 bases from V and 0 bases from J, leaving 8 bases between. In DNA form, the CDR3 reads TGTGCCAGCAGTCCGGGCCTCTCTGGAAACACCATATATTTT. Translation gives CASSPGLSGNTIYF.

The CDR3 loop is CASSLIAGYTDTQYF. In nucleotides, the CDR3 is TGTGCCAGCAGCTTGATAGCGGGATACACAGATACGCAGTATTTT. The rearrangement uses TRBV5-4 and TRBJ2-3; 8 bases line up with TRBD2. Germline V CDR1 and CDR2: SGHNT, YYREEE (reference sequence). The ends lost 1 base at V and 2 bases at J; junction bases unmatched: 3. The CDR3 loop spans 15 amino acids.

A single count supports this clone. The chain links TRBV11-1 to TRBJ2-1; tentatively, D is TRBD2 (6 bases). The CDR3 spans 13 residues. Trimming took off 1 base at V and 15 bases at J, with 16 bases between the two ends. CDR1 is SGHAT, CDR2 FQDESV, per germline (reference sequence). CDR3 sequence: CASSLDPGTGGFF. CDR3 bases: TGTGCCAGCAGCTTAGACCCCGGGACTGGGGGGTTCTTC.

The chain recombines TRBV7-9 with TRBJ2-2; D is possibly TRBD1 (6 bases). This CDR3 contains 15 residues. In germline, CDR1 is SEHNR, CDR2 FQNEAQ (reference sequence). V was trimmed by 5 bases and J by 10 bases, leaving 20 bases between them. The CDR3 DNA sequence: TGTGCCAGCAGCCCACGAACCGGGACACGCGAGGAGCTGTTTTTT. As protein: CASSPRTGTREELFF.

The chain couples TRBV14 to TRBJ2-6; either TRBD1 or TRBD2 may supply D (6 bases each). From germline, CDR1 is SGHDN and CDR2 FVKESK. V lost 0 bases and J 4 bases, leaving 13 bases between the germline ends. CDR3 length equals 17 residues. The CDR3 loop is CASSQDKGGGGANVLTF. In DNA, the CDR3 is TGTGCCAGCAGCCAAGATAAAGGGGGAGGAGGGGCCAACGTCCTGACTTTC. Supplemented by reference TRBV14 and TRBJ2-6, the full variable domain reads EAGVTQFPSHSVIEKGQTVTLRCDPISGHDNLYWYRRVMGKEIKFLLHFVKESKQDESGMPNNRFLAERTGGTYSTLKVQPAELEDSGVYFCASSQDKGGGGANVLTFGAGSRLTVL.

Concerning this clone itself: The identical CDR3 is also encoded by other nucleotide sequences in the sample. V usage is TRBV6-5 and J usage is TRBJ1-1, with D uncertain. The CDR3 extends over 13 amino acids. V was clipped by 2 bases and J by 5 bases, with 9 bases between them. Germline assignment: CDR1 MNHEY and CDR2 SVGAGI. The DNA for the CDR3 is TGTGCCAGCAGTTACCCCGACGGGACTGAAGCTTTCTTT. Translation: CASSYPDGTEAFF.

The V and J genes are TRBV7-9 and TRBJ2-3, with D perhaps TRBD1 (6 bases). V gave up 10 bases and J gave up 0 bases, with 14 bases separating them. The germline V gene has CDR1 SEHNR and CDR2 FQNEAQ (reference sequence). This CDR3 has 14 amino acids. CDR3 sequence: CAIDRDMSTDTQYF. For the CDR3, the DNA is TGTGCCATTGACCGGGACATGAGCACAGATACGCAGTATTTT.

V gene TRBV7-6 combines with J gene TRBJ2-7; 7 nucleotides align to TRBD1. Germline-derived CDR1 and CDR2 are SGHVS and FNYEAQ. V shed 5 bases, J shed 0 bases, and the junction held 7 bases outside the gene matches. The CDR3 runs 15 residues. The CDR3 region is CASSQDRLASYEQYF. Here the CDR3 DNA reads TGTGCCAGCAGCCAGGACAGGCTCGCCTCCTACGAGCAGTACTTC.

The J gene is TRBJ1-1, the V gene TRBV12-1. TRBV12-1 is classified as a pseudogene. The CDR3 runs to 8 residues. CDR3 bases: TGTGCCAGCACCACGTGGGTCTTT. This translates into CASTTWVF.

The rearrangement uses TRBV7-9 and TRBJ2-1, with a possible D match to TRBD2 (5 bases). CDR3 length: 12 residues. V was pared by 5 bases and J by 9 bases, with 11 bases between. The germline V gene has CDR1 SEHNR and CDR2 FQNEAQ (reference sequence). CDR3 residues: CASSVRLSEQFF. The DNA for the CDR3 is TGTGCCAGCAGCGTCCGACTAAGTGAGCAGTTCTTC.

The chain has TRBV6-1 and TRBJ2-1; D is ambiguous. CDR1 is MNHNS and CDR2 is SASEGT in the germline V gene. The CDR3 is made up of 14 amino acids. V lost 8 bases, J lost 7 bases, and 18 bases lay in between. The CDR3 region is CASLKTTGWNEQFF. CDR3 DNA: TGTGCCAGCCTTAAAACCACGGGCTGGAATGAGCAGTTCTTC.

The gene calls are TRBV11-2 and TRBJ2-1; 11 bases are a match to TRBD1. Losses at the gene ends were 1 base for V and 7 bases for J; bases not matched to a gene: 6. Germline V gene lookup returns CDR1 SGHAT and CDR2 FQNNGV. CDR3 length: 16 residues. The CDR3 is CASSLGGTGGGNEQFF. In nucleotides, the CDR3 is TGTGCCAGCAGCTTAGGAGGGACAGGGGGTGGGAATGAGCAGTTCTTC.

The CDR3 region has the DNA TGCAGCGTTGAGTATGCGGGGAGCGAGGGCAATGAGCAGTTCTTC. This sequence encodes CSVEYAGSEGNEQFF. The chain couples TRBV29-1 to TRBJ2-1; D might be TRBD2 (6 bases). Germline V gene data show CDR1 as SQVTM and CDR2 as ANQGSEA. The CDR3 extends over 15 amino acids. V gave up 3 bases and J gave up 6 bases, with 18 bases separating them.

The chain is built from TRBV10-3 and TRBJ2-7; 7 positions match TRBD1. This CDR3 comprises 12 residues. V lost 11 bases, J lost 1 base, and 5 bases stayed unmatched. The V gene's germline CDR1 is ENHRY and CDR2 SYGVKD. The CDR3 nucleotides read TGTGCCGCTCAGACAGGGTCCTACGAGCAGTACTTC. Its translation is CAAQTGSYEQYF.

V is TRBV19 and J is TRBJ2-1; 12 nucleotides line up with TRBD2. The CDR3 runs to 15 residues. CDR1 and CDR2 (germline): LNHDA, SQIVND (reference sequence). With V trimmed by 6 bases and J by 8 bases, 8 bases remained unmatched. In DNA form, the CDR3 reads TGTGCCAGTAGATCACTAGCGGGAGGAAATGATGAGCAGTTCTTC. Its protein is CASRSLAGGNDEQFF. The full variable domain, its missing parts supplied by reference TRBV19 and TRBJ2-1, is DGGITQSPKYLFRKEGQNVTLSCEQNLNHDAMYWYRQDPGQGLRLIYYSQIVNDFQKGDIAEGYSVSREKKESFPLTVTSAQKNPTAFYLCASRSLAGGNDEQFFGPGTRLTVL.

The chain joins TRBV5-1 to TRBJ2-1; the D call may be TRBD1 or TRBD2 (5 bases each). Germline lookup yields CDR1 SGHRS and CDR2 YFSETQ. The CDR3 covers 13 residues. V was shortened by 4 bases and J by 6 bases, with 11 bases between the two germline ends. This chain's CDR3 is CASSQTRGNEQFF. CDR3 DNA: TGCGCCAGCAGCCAAACTAGGGGCAATGAGCAGTTCTTC.

The chain combines TRBV7-9 with TRBJ2-7, with TRBD2 identical over 8 bases. CDR3 length equals 13 residues. Losses at the gene ends were 1 base for V and 5 bases for J; bases not matched to a gene: 1. Per the germline V gene, CDR1 is SEHNR and CDR2 is FQNEAQ (reference sequence). The CDR3 DNA reads TGTGCCAGCAGCTTAGGAGCGGGAGACGAGCAGTACTTC. Translating gives CASSLGAGDEQYF.

The chain links TRBV6-5 to TRBJ2-1; tentatively, D is TRBD1 (5 bases). The length of the CDR3 is 14 residues. The germline V gene has CDR1 MNHEY and CDR2 SVGAGI. V lost 10 bases to trimming and J lost 3 bases, with 16 bases between them. In DNA, the CDR3 is TGTGCCACTAAGACTGGACAAGTCTACAATGAGCAGTTCTTC. Its protein is CATKTGQVYNEQFF.

The chain couples TRBV13 to TRBJ2-3, with TRBD2 matching over 8 bases. With 4 bases clipped from V and 8 bases from J, the junction kept 17 bases outside the gene matches. The CDR3 totals 17 residues. Per germline, CDR1 PRHDT and CDR2 FYEKMQ (reference sequence). The CDR3: CASSSSASGTSLGTQYF. The DNA for the CDR3 is TGTGCCAGCAGCTCATCTGCCAGCGGGACTAGTTTAGGTACGCAGTATTTT.

This chain connects TRBV27 to TRBJ2-5; possibly TRBD1 for D (5 bases). Germline V gene data show CDR1 as MNHEY and CDR2 as SMNVEV (reference sequence). The CDR3 totals 14 residues. V was pared by 6 bases and J by 2 bases, with 13 bases between. The CDR3 reads CASRSTANQETQYF. Here the CDR3 DNA reads TGTGCCAGCAGATCGACAGCCAATCAAGAGACCCAGTACTTC.

This clone was found once. The chain links TRBV2 to TRBJ2-5; 7 nucleotides align to TRBD2. Germline V gene sequence: CDR1 SNHLY, CDR2 FYNNEI. Germline trimming cut 5 bases from V and 5 bases from J; bases unmatched to any gene: 5. This CDR3 region has 13 residues. CDR3 in amino acids: CASSKLAKETQYF. The DNA for the CDR3 is TGTGCCAGCAGTAAACTAGCGAAGGAGACCCAGTACTTC.

The chain is built from TRBV4-1 and TRBJ2-7, with TRBD2 identical over 8 bases. The V gene's germline CDR1 is MGHRA and CDR2 YSYEKL. This CDR3 has 16 residues. Trimming took 3 bases from V and 0 from J; bases not matched to a gene: 7. In DNA form, the CDR3 reads TGCGCCAGCAGCCACGGTACTAGCGGAAGCTCCTACGAGCAGTACTTC. It encodes CASSHGTSGSSYEQYF.

This clone appeared a single time. The J gene is TRBJ2-7, the V gene TRBV27, with TRBD2 identical over 7 bases. CDR3 length: 16 residues. V lost 3 bases and J lost 2; bases outside the gene matches: 10. CDR1 is MNHEY and CDR2 is SMNVEV in the germline V gene (reference sequence). CDR3 residues: CASSFVVAGWPYEQYF. The CDR3, as DNA: TGTGCCAGCAGTTTCGTTGTAGCGGGCTGGCCCTACGAGCAGTACTTC.

The count of this clone is one. This CDR3 reads CASRLRAGNEQFF. CDR3 bases: TGTGCCAGCAGGCTTCGAGCGGGTAATGAGCAGTTCTTC. V and J are TRBV7-9 and TRBJ2-1; a possible D gene is TRBD2 (6 bases). The CDR3 length is 13 residues. In germline, CDR1 is SEHNR, CDR2 FQNEAQ (reference sequence). Deletions cut 6 bases from V and 7 bases from J, with 13 bases between.

This clone was seen once. The chain is built from TRBV10-2 and TRBJ2-7; D is undetermined. Trimming took 3 bases from V and 7 from J, leaving 13 bases between them. Per germline, CDR1 WSHSY and CDR2 SAAADI. The CDR3 length is 13 residues. DNA for the CDR3: TGCGCCAGCAGTGATGAGGACCTTAGGGAGCAGTACTTC. This encodes CASSDEDLREQYF.

The V and J genes are TRBV7-8 and TRBJ2-1; D is unresolved. V dropped 4 bases and J dropped 3 bases, with 10 bases sitting between them. Germline V gene data show CDR1 as SGHVS and CDR2 as FQNEAQ. The CDR3 extends over 14 amino acids. DNA of the CDR3: TGTGCCAGCAGCTCCTACAGCGACTACAATGAGCAGTTCTTC. Protein sequence: CASSSYSDYNEQFF.

This clone appeared a few times. The chain uses TRBV6-5 and TRBJ1-2; possibly TRBD1 for D (5 bases). This CDR3 contains 12 residues. Germline-derived CDR1 and CDR2 are MNHEY and SVGAGI. The germline V and J ends were trimmed by 11 bases and 6 bases, with 16 bases remaining between them. In nucleotides, the CDR3 is TGTGCCGTACACGACGGGGGGAATGGCTACACCTTC. Residues: CAVHDGGNGYTF.